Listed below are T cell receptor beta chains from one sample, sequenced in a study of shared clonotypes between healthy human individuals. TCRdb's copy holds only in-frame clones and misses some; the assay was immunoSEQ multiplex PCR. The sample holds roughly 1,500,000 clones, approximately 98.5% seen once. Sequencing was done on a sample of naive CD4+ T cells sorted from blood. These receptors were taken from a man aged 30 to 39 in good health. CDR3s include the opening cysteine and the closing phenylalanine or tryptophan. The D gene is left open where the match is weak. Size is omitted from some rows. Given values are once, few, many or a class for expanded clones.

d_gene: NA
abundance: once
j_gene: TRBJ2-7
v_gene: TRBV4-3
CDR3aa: CASSQGQSTYEQYF
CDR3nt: TGCGCCAGCAGCCAAGGGCAGTCTACCTACGAGCAGTACTTC

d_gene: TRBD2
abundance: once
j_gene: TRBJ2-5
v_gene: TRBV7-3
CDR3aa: CASSSSGGQGSQYF
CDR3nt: TGTGCCAGCAGCTCCTCGGGAGGGCAGGGGTCCCAGTACTTC

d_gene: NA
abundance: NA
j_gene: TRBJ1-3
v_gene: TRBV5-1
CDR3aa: CASSLGQTSGNTIYF
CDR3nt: TGCGCCAGCAGCTTGGGTCAGACCTCTGGAAACACCATATATTTT

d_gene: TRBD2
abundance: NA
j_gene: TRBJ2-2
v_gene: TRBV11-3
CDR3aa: CASRSGAGGAGELFF
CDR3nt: TGTGCCAGCAGGTCTGGGGCGGGAGGGGCCGGGGAGCTGTTTTTT

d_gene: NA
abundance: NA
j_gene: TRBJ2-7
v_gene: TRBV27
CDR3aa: CASSFNFRYEQYF
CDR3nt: TGTGCCAGCAGTTTCAACTTTAGATACGAGCAGTACTTC

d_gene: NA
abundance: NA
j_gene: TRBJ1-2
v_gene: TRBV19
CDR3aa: CASRPKGLTGRGYGYTF
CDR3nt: TGTGCCAGTAGGCCTAAGGGACTGACAGGTCGGGGCTATGGCTACACCTTC

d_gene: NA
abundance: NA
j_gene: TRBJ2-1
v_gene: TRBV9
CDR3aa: CASSVWRRSSYNEQFF
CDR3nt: TGTGCCAGCAGCGTATGGCGGAGAAGCTCCTACAATGAGCAGTTCTTC

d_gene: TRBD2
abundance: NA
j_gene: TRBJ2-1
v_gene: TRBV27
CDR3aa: CVAGLNSGRSGGQFF
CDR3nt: TGTGTAGCAGGCCTGAATAGCGGGAGGTCGGGGGGGCAGTTCTTC

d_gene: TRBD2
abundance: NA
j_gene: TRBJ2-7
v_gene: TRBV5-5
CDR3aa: CASSLNWLAEAYEQYF
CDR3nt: TGTGCCAGCAGCTTGAATTGGCTAGCGGAGGCCTACGAGCAGTACTTC

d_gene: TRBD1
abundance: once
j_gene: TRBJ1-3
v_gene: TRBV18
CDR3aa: CASSPGTDSGNTIYF
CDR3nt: TGTGCCAGCTCACCAGGGACAGACTCTGGAAACACCATATATTTT

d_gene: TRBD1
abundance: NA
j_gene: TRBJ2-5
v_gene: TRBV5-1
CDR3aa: CASFRDRGPQETQYF
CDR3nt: TGCGCCAGTTTCCGGGACAGGGGGCCCCAAGAGACCCAGTACTTC

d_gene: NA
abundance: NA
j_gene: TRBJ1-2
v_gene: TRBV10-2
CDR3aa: CASSDPREMGYTF
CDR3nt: TGCGCCAGCAGTGACCCCAGGGAAATGGGCTACACCTTC

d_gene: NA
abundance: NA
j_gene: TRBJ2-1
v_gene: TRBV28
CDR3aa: CASRAPTAYNEQFF
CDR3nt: TGTGCCAGCAGGGCTCCGACAGCCTACAATGAGCAGTTCTTC

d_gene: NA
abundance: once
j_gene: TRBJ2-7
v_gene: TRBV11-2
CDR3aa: CASSLRDIPWEQYF
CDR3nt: TGTGCCAGCAGCTTACGGGACATCCCCTGGGAGCAGTACTTC

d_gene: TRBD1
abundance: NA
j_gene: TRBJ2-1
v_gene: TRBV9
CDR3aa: CASRGTGNNEQFF
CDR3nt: TGTGCCAGCAGGGGGACAGGGAACAATGAGCAGTTCTTC

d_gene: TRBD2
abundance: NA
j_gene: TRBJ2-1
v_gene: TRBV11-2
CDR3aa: CASSRRLADYNEQFF
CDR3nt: TGTGCCAGCAGCCGCCGACTAGCGGACTACAATGAGCAGTTCTTC

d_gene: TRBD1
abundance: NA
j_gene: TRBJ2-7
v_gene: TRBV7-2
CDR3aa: CASSPWARTGGYEQYF
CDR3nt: TGTGCCAGCAGCCCCTGGGCAAGGACAGGGGGCTACGAGCAGTACTTC

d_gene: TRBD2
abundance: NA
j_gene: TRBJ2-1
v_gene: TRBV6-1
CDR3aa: CASSQRGGYNEQFF
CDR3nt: TGTGCCAGCAGCCAGCGGGGCGGGTACAATGAGCAGTTCTTC

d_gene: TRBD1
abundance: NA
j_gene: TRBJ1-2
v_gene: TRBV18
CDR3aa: CASSPQSGTAPYGYTF
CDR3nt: TGTGCCAGCTCACCCCAGAGTGGGACAGCGCCTTATGGCTACACCTTC

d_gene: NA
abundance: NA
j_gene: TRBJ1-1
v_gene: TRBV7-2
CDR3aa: CASSLASQVMNTEAFF
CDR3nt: TGTGCCAGCAGCTTAGCGTCCCAGGTGATGAACACTGAAGCTTTCTTT

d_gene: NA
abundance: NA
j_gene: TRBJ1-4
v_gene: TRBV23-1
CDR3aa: CASSHAAHEKLFF
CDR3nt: TGCGCCAGCAGTCATGCGGCCCATGAAAAACTGTTTTTT

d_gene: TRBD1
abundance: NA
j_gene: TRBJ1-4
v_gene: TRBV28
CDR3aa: CASSSGGEKLFF
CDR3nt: TGTGCCAGCAGTTCAGGGGGTGAAAAACTGTTTTTT

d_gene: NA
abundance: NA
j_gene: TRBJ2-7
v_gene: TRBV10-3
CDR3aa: CAISESPSYLSYEQYF
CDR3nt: TGTGCCATCAGTGAGTCTCCCTCATATCTTTCCTACGAGCAGTACTTC

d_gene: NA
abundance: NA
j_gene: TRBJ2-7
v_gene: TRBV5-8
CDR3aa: CASSLGFAYEQYF
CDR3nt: TGTGCCAGCAGCTTGGGGTTCGCCTACGAGCAGTACTTC

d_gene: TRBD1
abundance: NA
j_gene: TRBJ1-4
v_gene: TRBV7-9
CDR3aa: CASSSPGQVNEKLFF
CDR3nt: TGTGCCAGCAGCTCGCCGGGACAGGTTAATGAAAAACTGTTTTTT

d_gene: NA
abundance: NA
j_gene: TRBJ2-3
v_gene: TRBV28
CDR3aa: CASSLLPSTDTQYF
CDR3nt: TGTGCTAGCAGTTTACTGCCCAGCACAGATACGCAGTATTTT

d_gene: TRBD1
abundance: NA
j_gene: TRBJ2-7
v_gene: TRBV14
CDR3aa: CASGTAAHYEQYF
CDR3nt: TGTGCCAGCGGGACAGCGGCACACTACGAGCAGTACTTC

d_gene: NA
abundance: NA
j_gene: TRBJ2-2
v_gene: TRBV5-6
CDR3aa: CASSLDVGDTGELFF
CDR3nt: TGTGCCAGCAGTCTGGACGTTGGGGACACCGGGGAGCTGTTTTTT

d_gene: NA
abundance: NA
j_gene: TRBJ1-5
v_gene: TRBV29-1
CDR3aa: CSVERPDRLNQPQHF
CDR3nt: TGCAGCGTTGAAAGACCGGACAGACTAAATCAGCCCCAGCATTTT

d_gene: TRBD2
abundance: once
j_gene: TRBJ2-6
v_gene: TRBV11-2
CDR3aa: CASSSRGEGLSGANVLTF
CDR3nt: TGTGCCAGCAGTTCCCGGGGGGAGGGGCTCTCTGGGGCCAACGTCCTGACTTTC

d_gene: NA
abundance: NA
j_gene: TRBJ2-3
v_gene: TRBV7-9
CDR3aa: CASSLHSTDTQYF
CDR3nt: TGTGCCAGCAGCTTACATAGCACAGATACGCAGTATTTT

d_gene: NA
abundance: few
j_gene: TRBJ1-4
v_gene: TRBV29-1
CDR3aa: CSVGPSNEKLFF
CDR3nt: TGCAGCGTTGGGCCATCTAATGAAAAACTGTTTTTT

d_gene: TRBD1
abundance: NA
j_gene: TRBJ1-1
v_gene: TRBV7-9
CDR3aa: CASSTITGGRGTEAFF
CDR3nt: TGTGCCAGCAGCACAATCACAGGGGGCCGGGGCACTGAAGCTTTCTTT

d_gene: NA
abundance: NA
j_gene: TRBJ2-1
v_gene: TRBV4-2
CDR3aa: CASSQGPPSSYNEQFF
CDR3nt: TGTGCCAGCAGCCAAGGCCCTCCTAGCTCCTACAATGAGCAGTTCTTC

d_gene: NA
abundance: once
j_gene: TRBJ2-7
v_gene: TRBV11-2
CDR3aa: CASSLTRYEQYF
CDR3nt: TGTGCCAGCAGCTTAACCCGCTACGAGCAGTACTTC

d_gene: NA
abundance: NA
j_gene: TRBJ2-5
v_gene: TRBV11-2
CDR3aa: CASSLKRWRKQETQYF
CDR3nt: TGTGCCAGCAGCTTGAAAAGGTGGCGCAAACAAGAGACCCAGTACTTC

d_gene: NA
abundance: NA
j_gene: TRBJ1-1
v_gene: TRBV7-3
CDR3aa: CASSPSGNTEAFF
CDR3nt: TGTGCCAGCAGCCCCTCAGGGAACACTGAAGCTTTCTTT

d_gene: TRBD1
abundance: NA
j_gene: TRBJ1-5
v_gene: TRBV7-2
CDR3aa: CASSLGTGAYQPQHF
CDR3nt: TGTGCCAGCAGCTTAGGGACAGGGGCTTATCAGCCCCAGCATTTT

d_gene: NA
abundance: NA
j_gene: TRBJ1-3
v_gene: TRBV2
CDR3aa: CASSPMGGSSGNTIYF
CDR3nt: TGTGCCAGCAGTCCTATGGGCGGGAGCTCTGGAAACACCATATATTTT

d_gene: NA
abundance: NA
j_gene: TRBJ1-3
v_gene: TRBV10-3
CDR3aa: CAISESATRGNTIYF
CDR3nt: TGTGCCATCAGTGAGTCGGCGACCCGTGGAAACACCATATATTTT

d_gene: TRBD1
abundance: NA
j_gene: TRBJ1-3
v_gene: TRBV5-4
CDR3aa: CASSLFGGQFTSGNTIYF
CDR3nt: TGTGCCAGCAGCTTGTTTGGGGGACAGTTCACCTCTGGAAACACCATATATTTT